Each of the 6 T cell receptor beta chains below was sequenced from the same sample in a study of OX40 agonist ivuxolimab in advanced cancers. Assay used: immunoSEQ multiplex PCR; TCRdb lists only in-frame clones, some missing. The sample yields just under 65,000 clones, about four fifths seen once. Here the sequenced sample was CD4+ or CD8+ T cells sorted from blood, taken in a trial of the OX40 agonist ivuxolimab. All receptors come from an adult with an advanced solid tumor such as melanoma, head and neck, liver or kidney cancer.

The J gene is TRBJ2-7, the V gene TRBV9; 9 positions match TRBD1. The length of the CDR3 is 15 residues. CDR1 is SGDLS and CDR2 is YYNGEE in the germline V gene. Losses at the gene ends were 0 bases for V and 3 bases for J; bases not matched to a gene: 4. This chain's CDR3 is CASSVEGTGSYEQYF. The CDR3, as DNA: TGTGCCAGCAGCGTAGAAGGGACAGGGAGCTACGAGCAGTACTTC.

J is TRBJ1-5 and V is TRBV7-9; D is possibly TRBD1 (5 bases). The CDR3 totals 14 residues. The germline V gene encodes CDR1 SEHNR and CDR2 FQNEAQ (reference sequence). The V gene lost 4 bases and the J gene lost 0 bases, with 7 bases spanning the gap. CDR3 DNA: TGTGCCAGCAGCTGGACAAATAGCAATCAGCCCCAGCATTTT. Translation: CASSWTNSNQPQHF.

J is TRBJ1-1 and V is TRBV5-1, with D perhaps matching TRBD1 (5 bases). The CDR3 covers 13 residues. Germline assignment: CDR1 SGHRS and CDR2 YFSETQ. V lost 4 bases, J lost 8 bases, and 15 bases lay in between. The CDR3 DNA reads as TGCGCCAGCAGCGGGACGGGCAAGGGGGAAGCTTTCTTT. It translates to CASSGTGKGEAFF.

In the case of this clone: The sample holds other DNA sequences that translate to the same CDR3. The chain links TRBV19 to TRBJ2-5; D gene unclear. This CDR3 has 13 residues. The germline V gene has CDR1 LNHDA and CDR2 SQIVND (reference sequence). Deletions cut 5 bases from V and 4 bases from J, with 11 bases between. As DNA, the CDR3 is TGTGCCAGTAGTCCCCGACGAGGAGAGACCCAGTACTTC. Protein product: CASSPRRGETQYF. Looking up the rest from reference TRBV19 and TRBJ2-5 gives the full variable domain: DGGITQSPKYLFRKEGQNVTLSCEQNLNHDAMYWYRQDPGQGLRLIYYSQIVNDFQKGDIAEGYSVSREKKESFPLTVTSAQKNPTAFYLCASSPRRGETQYFGPGTRLLVL.

This clone was observed a few times. J is TRBJ1-5 and V is TRBV2; a possible D gene is TRBD1 (5 bases). From germline, CDR1 is SNHLY and CDR2 FYNNEI. This CDR3 is 15 amino acids long. V gave up 8 bases and J gave up 0 bases, with 14 bases separating them. CDR3 coding DNA: TGTGCCAGCCGGGGCGTAGGGGATAGCAATCAGCCCCAGCATTTT. Protein product: CASRGVGDSNQPQHF.

This chain uses TRBV10-2 with TRBJ1-3; D not certain. This CDR3 contains 14 residues. CDR1 is WSHSY, CDR2 SAAADI, per germline. The V end lost 4 bases, the J end lost 4 bases, and 11 bases lay between the germline ends. The DNA of the CDR3 is TGCGCCAGCAGTGTATCGGGAGAAGGAAACACCATATATTTT. Its protein product is CASSVSGEGNTIYF.